Presented here are 9 T cell receptor beta chains from one specimen sequenced in a study of blood T cell repertoires in COVID-19. TCRdb keeps only in-frame clones here, not all; method: immunoSEQ multiplex PCR. Altogether roughly 230,000 clones are present, approximately 85% being singletons, with the ten largest covering around 5.5%. The specimen sequenced was peripheral blood. The source is a man in his fifties or sixties with COVID-19, enrolled during active disease.

The chain joins TRBV25-1 to TRBJ2-7; 9 nucleotides align to TRBD2. V gave up 3 bases and J gave up 5 bases; unmatched junction bases: 8. Germline values: CDR1 MGHDK, CDR2 SYGVNS. The CDR3 is 15 amino acids. The CDR3 here is CASSDWASGVHEQYF. Here the CDR3 DNA reads TGTGCCAGCAGTGATTGGGCTAGCGGGGTCCACGAGCAGTACTTC.

The chain joins TRBV24-1 to TRBJ2-2, with D possibly matching TRBD2 (6 bases). The CDR3 contains 14 residues. Germline values: CDR1 KGHDR, CDR2 SFDVKD. V lost 10 bases, J lost 3 bases, and 14 bases lay in between. CDR3 sequence: CATADGGYTGELFF. In DNA form, the CDR3 reads TGTGCCACGGCGGACGGGGGTTACACCGGGGAGCTGTTTTTT.

J is TRBJ2-7 and V is TRBV2, with TRBD1 matching over 9 bases. V was pared by 6 bases and J by 1 base, with 10 bases of the junction left unmatched. The germline V gene has CDR1 SNHLY and CDR2 FYNNEI. The CDR3 runs 16 residues. CDR3 protein: CASRSASGQGSYEQYF. CDR3 nucleotides: TGTGCCAGCAGATCGGCGTCGGGACAGGGATCCTACGAGCAGTACTTC.

The chain has TRBV27 and TRBJ1-6, with D unclear. The V end lost 4 bases, the J end lost 4 bases, and 14 bases lay between the germline ends. The CDR3 length is 16 residues. Germline V gene lookup returns CDR1 MNHEY and CDR2 SMNVEV (reference sequence). For the CDR3, the DNA is TGTGCCAGCAGTTCCGAGTTGGGCCTATATAATTCACCCCTCCACTTT. It specifies CASSSELGLYNSPLHF.

The CDR3 nucleotides are TGTGCCAGTAAGCAGGGTTCGTGGCGAGGCATTCAGTACTTC. The encoded protein is CASKQGSWRGIQYF. The genes are TRBV19 and TRBJ2-4, with D possibly TRBD1 on 5 matching bases. V was clipped by 7 bases and J by 9 bases, with 19 bases between them. Looked up from germline, CDR1 is LNHDA and CDR2 is SQIVND (reference sequence). The CDR3 sequence is 14 residues long. Full variable domain (rest looked up from reference TRBV19 and TRBJ2-4): DGGITQSPKYLFRKEGQNVTLSCEQNLNHDAMYWYRQDPGQGLRLIYYSQIVNDFQKGDIAEGYSVSREKKESFPLTVTSAQKNPTAFYLCASKQGSWRGIQYFGAGTRLSVL.

J is TRBJ1-1 and V is TRBV5-5; 7 positions match TRBD1. This CDR3 is 16 amino acids long. The V gene's germline CDR1 is SGHKS and CDR2 YYEKEE (reference sequence). V dropped 4 bases and J dropped 3; count of bases not matched to a gene: 12. The CDR3 sequence: CASSPRQGGWDTEAFF. The CDR3 DNA reads as TGTGCCAGCAGCCCACGACAGGGCGGTTGGGACACTGAAGCTTTCTTT. Based on the CDR3 plus reference TRBV5-5 and TRBJ1-1, the full variable domain is DAGVTQSPTHLIKTRGQQVTLRCSPISGHKSVSWYQQVLGQGPQFIFQYYEKEERGRGNFPDRFSARQFPNYSSELNVNALLLGDSALYLCASSPRQGGWDTEAFFGQGTRLTVV.

The chain is built from TRBV5-1 and TRBJ2-7; TRBD1 aligns across 8 bases. Germline CDR1 and CDR2: SGHRS and YFSETQ. The trim removed 5 bases at V and 3 bases at J, leaving 10 bases unmatched. The CDR3 runs 15 residues. CDR3 sequence reads: CASRLLGQAIYEQYF. Here the CDR3 DNA reads TGCGCCAGCAGGTTACTGGGACAGGCCATCTACGAGCAGTACTTC.

This chain uses TRBV11-2 with TRBJ2-2; D is unresolved. The CDR3 length is 13 residues. Trimming took off 0 bases at V and 6 bases at J, with 5 bases between the two ends. Germline V gives CDR1 SGHAT, CDR2 FQNNGV. CDR3 loop: CASSLDRAGELFF. The CDR3 DNA follows: TGTGCCAGCAGCTTAGATCGGGCCGGGGAGCTGTTTTTT.

The rearrangement uses TRBV6-2 or TRBV6-3 and TRBJ1-2; D perhaps matches TRBD1 (6 bases). The V and J ends lost 7 bases and 2 bases respectively, with 14 bases between them. Germline V gene sequence: CDR1 MNHEY, CDR2 SVGEGT. There are 14 residues in the CDR3. The CDR3 sequence: CASNPIGQNYGYTF. CDR3 coding DNA: TGTGCCAGCAACCCAATTGGACAGAACTATGGCTACACCTTC.